This T cell receptor (beta chain) was sequenced during a study of regulatory T cells in long-lasting Graves disease. Whole-study context: It was over 5 years of antithyroid drugs, with positive TSH receptor antibodies, that meant persistent Graves' disease.

Time point meaning: persistent/refractory GD, antithyroid drugs over 5 years with positive TRAb. Following extraction of RNA from PBMCs, that RNA was used to make the TCR library. CDR3 regions were amplified by Arm-PCR using iRepertoire HTBI primers to build TCR beta libraries. As processed by the authors: Identification yielded 60 or so TRBV and 14 TRBJ segments across samples. TCRdb itself ran the multiplex PCR reads through MiXCR, one entry per CDR3 protein. TCRdb, rather than the study authors, made the V and J calls. Of 650,000 to 850,000 distinct CDR3 sequences listed, roughly 30% are singletons. CDR1 and CDR2 from the germline V gene are SGHTA and FQGTGA. The V segment lost 4 bases and the J segment 7 bases; nucleotides outside the gene matches: 4. The CDR3 totals 14 residues.

Material: peripheral blood mononuclear cells (PBMCs), obtained when the disease was refractory, from a patient treated with antithyroid drugs. The origin of this receptor is a female donor with Graves disease. This sequence joins TRBV7-3 and TRBJ2-5; 12 bases line up with TRBD1. The CDR3 here is CASSSGTGGATQYF. In DNA form, the CDR3 reads TGTGCCAGCAGCTCCGGGACAGGGGGCGCGACCCAGTACTTC.